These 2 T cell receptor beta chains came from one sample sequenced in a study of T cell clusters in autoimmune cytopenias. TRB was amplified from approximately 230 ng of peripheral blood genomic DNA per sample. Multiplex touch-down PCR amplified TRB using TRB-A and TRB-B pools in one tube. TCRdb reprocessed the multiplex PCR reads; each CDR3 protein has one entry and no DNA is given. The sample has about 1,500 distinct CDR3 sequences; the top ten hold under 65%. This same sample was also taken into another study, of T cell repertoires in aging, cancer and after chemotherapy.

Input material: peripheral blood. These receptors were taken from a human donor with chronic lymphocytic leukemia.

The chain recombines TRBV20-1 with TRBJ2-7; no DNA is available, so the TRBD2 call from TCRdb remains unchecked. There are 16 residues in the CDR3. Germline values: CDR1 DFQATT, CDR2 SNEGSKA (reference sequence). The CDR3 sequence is CSASREGPSWDYEQYF.

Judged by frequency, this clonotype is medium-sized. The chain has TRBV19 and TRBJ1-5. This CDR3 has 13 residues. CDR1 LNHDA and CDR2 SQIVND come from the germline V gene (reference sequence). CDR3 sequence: CASSGVGNQPQHF. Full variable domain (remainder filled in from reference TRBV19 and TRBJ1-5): DGGITQSPKYLFRKEGQNVTLSCEQNLNHDAMYWYRQDPGQGLRLIYYSQIVNDFQKGDIAEGYSVSREKKESFPLTVTSAQKNPTAFYLCASSGVGNQPQHFGDGTRLSIL.